This T cell receptor beta chain comes out of a study of long-term antiretroviral therapy in people with HIV. Study results and caveats: With ART, diversity went up but was still lower than in transplant donor controls.

The libraries were made with immunoSEQ v3.0 at survey level. Profiled with immunoSEQ multiplex PCR; TCRdb holds only in-frame clones, not every one. Of 15,000 to 20,000 clones listed, 60% to 80% are singletons. Concerning this clone: Its antigen is currently unknown.

V dropped 1 base and J dropped 6 bases, with 10 bases sitting between them. This CDR3 spans 14 amino acids. Germline assignment: CDR1 MGHRA and CDR2 YSYEKL. This receptor was obtained from a woman aged 45-60 years with HIV. The specimen comprised unsorted PBMCs, sampled 1.5 years before starting antiretroviral therapy. The genes are TRBV4-1 and TRBJ2-1; D gene unclear. The CDR3 protein is CASSQATNVNEQFF. The CDR3 coding sequence is TGCGCCAGCAGCCAAGCTACTAATGTCAATGAGCAGTTCTTC.